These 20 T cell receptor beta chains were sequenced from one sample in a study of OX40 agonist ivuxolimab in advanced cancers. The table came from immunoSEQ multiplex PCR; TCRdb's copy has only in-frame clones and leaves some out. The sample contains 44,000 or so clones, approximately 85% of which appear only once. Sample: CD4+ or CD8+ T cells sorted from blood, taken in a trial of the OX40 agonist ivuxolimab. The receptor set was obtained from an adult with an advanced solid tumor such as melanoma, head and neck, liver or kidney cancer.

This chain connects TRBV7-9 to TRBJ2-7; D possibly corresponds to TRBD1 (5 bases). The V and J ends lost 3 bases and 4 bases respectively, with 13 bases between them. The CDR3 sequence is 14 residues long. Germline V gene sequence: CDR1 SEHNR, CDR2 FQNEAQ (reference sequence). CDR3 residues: CASSLEGHYYEQYF. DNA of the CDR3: TGTGCCAGCAGCTTGGAAGGACACTATTACGAGCAGTACTTC.

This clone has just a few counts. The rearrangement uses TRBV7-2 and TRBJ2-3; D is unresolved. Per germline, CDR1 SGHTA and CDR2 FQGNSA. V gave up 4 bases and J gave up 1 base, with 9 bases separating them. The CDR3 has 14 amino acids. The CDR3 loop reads CASSSYERTDTQYF. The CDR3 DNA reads TGTGCCAGCAGCTCTTATGAGCGCACAGATACGCAGTATTTT. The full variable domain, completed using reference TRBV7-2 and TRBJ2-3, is GAGVSQSPSNKVTEKGKDVELRCDPISGHTALYWYRQSLGQGLEFLIYFQGNSAPDKSGLPSDRFSAERTGGSVSTLTIQRTQQEDSAVYLCASSSYERTDTQYFGPGTRLTVL.

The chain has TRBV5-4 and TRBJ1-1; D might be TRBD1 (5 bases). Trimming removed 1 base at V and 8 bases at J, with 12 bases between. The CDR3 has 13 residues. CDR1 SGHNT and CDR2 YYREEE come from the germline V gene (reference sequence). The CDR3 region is CASSLYGGLEAFF. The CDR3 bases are TGTGCCAGCAGCTTGTATGGGGGACTGGAAGCTTTCTTT.

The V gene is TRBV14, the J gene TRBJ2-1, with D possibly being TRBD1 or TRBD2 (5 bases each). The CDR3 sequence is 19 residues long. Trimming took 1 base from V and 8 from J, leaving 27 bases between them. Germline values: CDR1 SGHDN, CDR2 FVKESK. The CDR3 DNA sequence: TGTGCCAGCAGCCAAGCTGCTTGGGTCGGGGCTCGGGTGGTGGATGAGCAGTTCTTC. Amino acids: CASSQAAWVGARVVDEQFF.

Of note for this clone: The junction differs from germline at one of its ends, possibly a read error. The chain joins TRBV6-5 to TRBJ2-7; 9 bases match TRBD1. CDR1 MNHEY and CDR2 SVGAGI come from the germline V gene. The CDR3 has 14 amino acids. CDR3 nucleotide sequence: TGTGCCATCAGTCCCGGGACAGGGACCTACGAGCAGTACTTC. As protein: CAISPGTGTYEQYF.

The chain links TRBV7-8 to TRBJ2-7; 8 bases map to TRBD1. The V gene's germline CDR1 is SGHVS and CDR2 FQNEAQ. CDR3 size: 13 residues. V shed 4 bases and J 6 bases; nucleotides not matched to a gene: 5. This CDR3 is CASSSGQGREQYF. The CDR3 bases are TGTGCCAGCAGCTCTGGACAGGGACGCGAGCAGTACTTC.

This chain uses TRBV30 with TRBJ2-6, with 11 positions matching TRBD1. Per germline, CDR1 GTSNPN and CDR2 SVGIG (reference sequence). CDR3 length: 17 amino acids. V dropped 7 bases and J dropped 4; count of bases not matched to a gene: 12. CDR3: CAYNLGQGGLGANVLTF. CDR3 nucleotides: TGTGCCTACAACTTGGGACAGGGGGGGCTCGGGGCCAACGTCCTGACTTTC.

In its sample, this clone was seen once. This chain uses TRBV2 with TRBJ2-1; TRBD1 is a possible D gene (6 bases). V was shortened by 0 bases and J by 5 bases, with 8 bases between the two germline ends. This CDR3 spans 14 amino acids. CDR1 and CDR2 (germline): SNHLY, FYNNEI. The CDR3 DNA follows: TGTGCCAGCAGTGAAGCCTGGACAGACAATGAGCAGTTCTTC. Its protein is CASSEAWTDNEQFF.

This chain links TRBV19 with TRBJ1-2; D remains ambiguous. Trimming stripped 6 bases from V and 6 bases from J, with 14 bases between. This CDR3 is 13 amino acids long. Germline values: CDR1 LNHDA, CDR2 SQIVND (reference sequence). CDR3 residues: CASRDRGSDGYTF. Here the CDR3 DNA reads TGTGCCAGTAGAGACCGTGGGAGCGATGGCTACACCTTC.

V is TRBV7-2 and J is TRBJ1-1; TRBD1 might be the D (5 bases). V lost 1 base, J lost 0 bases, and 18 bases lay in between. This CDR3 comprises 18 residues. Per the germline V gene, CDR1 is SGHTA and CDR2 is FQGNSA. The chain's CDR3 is CASSLVVPAGLMNTEAFF. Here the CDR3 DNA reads TGTGCCAGCAGCTTAGTTGTGCCAGCGGGACTAATGAACACTGAAGCTTTCTTT.

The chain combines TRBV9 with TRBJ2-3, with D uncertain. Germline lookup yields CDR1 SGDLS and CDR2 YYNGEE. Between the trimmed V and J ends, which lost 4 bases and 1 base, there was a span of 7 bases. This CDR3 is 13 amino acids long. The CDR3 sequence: CASSKTGTDTQYF. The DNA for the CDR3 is TGTGCCAGCAGCAAGACTGGCACAGATACGCAGTATTTT.

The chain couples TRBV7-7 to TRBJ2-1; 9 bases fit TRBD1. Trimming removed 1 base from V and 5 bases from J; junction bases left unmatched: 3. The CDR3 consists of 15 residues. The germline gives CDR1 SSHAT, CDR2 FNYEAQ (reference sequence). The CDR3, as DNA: TGTGCCAGCAGCTTAGTACAGGGGGCCGACAATGAGCAGTTCTTC. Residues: CASSLVQGADNEQFF.

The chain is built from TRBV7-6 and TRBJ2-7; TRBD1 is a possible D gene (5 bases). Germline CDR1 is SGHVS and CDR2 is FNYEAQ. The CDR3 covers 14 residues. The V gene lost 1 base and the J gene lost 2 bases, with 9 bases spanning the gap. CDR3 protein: CASSLDHRTYEQYF. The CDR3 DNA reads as TGTGCCAGCAGCTTAGACCACAGGACCTACGAGCAGTACTTC.

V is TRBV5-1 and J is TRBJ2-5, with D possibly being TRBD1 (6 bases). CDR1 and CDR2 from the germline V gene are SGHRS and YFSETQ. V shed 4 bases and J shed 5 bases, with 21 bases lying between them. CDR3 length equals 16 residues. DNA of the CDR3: TGCGCCAGCAGCATACAGGGTGTAGCTGTCGGGGAGACCCAGTACTTC. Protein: CASSIQGVAVGETQYF.

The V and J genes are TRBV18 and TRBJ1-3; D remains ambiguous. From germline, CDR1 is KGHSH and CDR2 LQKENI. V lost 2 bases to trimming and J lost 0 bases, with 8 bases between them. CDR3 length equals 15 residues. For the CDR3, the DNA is TGTGCCAGCTCACCAGGCAGTATCTCTGGAAACACCATATATTTT. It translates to CASSPGSISGNTIYF.

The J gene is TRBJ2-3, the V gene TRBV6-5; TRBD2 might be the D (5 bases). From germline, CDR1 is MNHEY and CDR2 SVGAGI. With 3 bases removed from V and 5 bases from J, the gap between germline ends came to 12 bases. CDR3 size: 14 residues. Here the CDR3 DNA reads TGTGCCAGCAGTTATGATTCTCGGGGAGATACGCAGTATTTT. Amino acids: CASSYDSRGDTQYF.

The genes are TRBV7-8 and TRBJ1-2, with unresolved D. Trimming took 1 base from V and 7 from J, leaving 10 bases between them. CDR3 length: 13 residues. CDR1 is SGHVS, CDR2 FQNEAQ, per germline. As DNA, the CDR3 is TGTGCCAGCAGCTTAGGGGATTCGGCTGGCTACACCTTC. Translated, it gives CASSLGDSAGYTF.

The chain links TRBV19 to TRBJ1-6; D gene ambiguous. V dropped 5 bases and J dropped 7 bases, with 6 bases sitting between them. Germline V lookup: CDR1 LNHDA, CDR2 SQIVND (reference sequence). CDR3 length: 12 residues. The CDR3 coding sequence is TGTGCCAGTAGTCCGCTGAATTCACCCCTCCACTTT. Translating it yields CASSPLNSPLHF.

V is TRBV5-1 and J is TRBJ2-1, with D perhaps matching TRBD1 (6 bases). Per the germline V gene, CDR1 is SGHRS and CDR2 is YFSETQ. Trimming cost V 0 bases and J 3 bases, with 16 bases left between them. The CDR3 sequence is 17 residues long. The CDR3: CASSLEGGFGIYNEQFF. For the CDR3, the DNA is TGCGCCAGCAGCTTGGAAGGGGGTTTTGGTATCTACAATGAGCAGTTCTTC.

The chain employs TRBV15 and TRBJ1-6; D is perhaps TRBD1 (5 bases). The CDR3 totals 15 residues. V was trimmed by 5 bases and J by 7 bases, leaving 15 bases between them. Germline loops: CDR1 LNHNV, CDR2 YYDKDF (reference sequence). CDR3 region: CATSSQGGVNSPLHF. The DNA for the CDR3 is TGTGCCACCAGCTCCCAGGGAGGGGTAAATTCACCCCTCCACTTT.